This TCR beta chain was captured in a study of vaccination and CD4 T cells after COVID-19. Treatment meaning: roughly 11-day PBMC culture with coronavirus spike peptide pools or control peptides (ViraFEST assay). Oncomine TCR Beta short-read sequencing was applied to DNA from cultured CD4+ T cells. TCRdb re-analysed the PCR reads in MiXCR, keeping a single row per CDR3 protein. The data show about 15,000 distinct CDR3 sequences, roughly 50% seen once. The V end was cut by 2 bases, the J end by 4 bases, with 8 bases between. Germline CDR1 and CDR2: MDHEN and SYDVKM. This CDR3 is built from 13 residues. This clonotype was counted between two and nine times. The target antigen is unknown.

This receptor was obtained from a human donor who had recovered from COVID-19. This material consisted of CD4+ T cells from blood, cultured in vitro, taken before SARS-CoV-2 vaccination. The gene calls are TRBV28 and TRBJ1-2; D gene unclear. CDR3 region: CASSLQVGYGYTF. The CDR3 DNA reads TGTGCCAGCAGTTTACAAGTCGGCTATGGCTACACCTTC.